This T cell receptor (beta chain) was captured by sequencing in a study of cytomegalovirus exposure and HLA in healthy donors. About the research overall: In a previous analysis, 120 million or so unique TCR beta sequences were found from 150 million to 200 million T cells. Regarding the study as a whole: Per a prior analysis, the majority of TCR beta V segments were productive roughly 90% or roughly 30% of the time. In a later analysis, specific HLA alleles were associated with about 18,000 TCR beta sequences at a 0.05 false discovery rate. Immune exposure information comprised only CMV serostatus.

The PCR was carried out with 60 Vbeta primers and 13 Jbeta primers. Assay: immunoSEQ multiplex PCR; the TCRdb copy retains only in-frame clones and omits some. The sample's table shows approximately 45,000 clones. A note on this clone: No antigen is known for it.

This sequence was found in a male donor in good health and CMV-seronegative. The sequenced sample consisted of PBMCs.

The CDR3 sequence is CASSYGQQETQYF. CDR3 nucleotide sequence: TGTGCCAGCAGTTATGGGCAGCAAGAGACCCAGTACTTC. V usage is TRBV6-5 and J usage is TRBJ2-5; D gene ambiguous. Per the germline V gene, CDR1 is MNHEY and CDR2 is SVGAGI. Trimming shortened V by 3 bases and J by 2 bases, and 7 bases separated the two germline ends. The CDR3 loop spans 13 amino acids.